These 24 T cell receptor beta chains originate from one sample sequenced in a study of blood T cell repertoires in COVID-19. Measured with immunoSEQ multiplex PCR; TCRdb has only the in-frame clones, and not every one. The profile shows roughly 53,000 clones, approximately 90% of them singletons. Sequenced material: peripheral blood. The receptors stem from a woman aged 40 to 49 with active COVID-19.

The CDR3 protein is CASSLKTGLSGDTQYF. CDR3 coding DNA: TGTGCCAGCAGCTTGAAGACGGGACTAAGTGGAGATACGCAGTATTTT. The chain combines TRBV5-6 with TRBJ2-3; 7 nucleotides line up with TRBD2. The CDR3 contains 16 residues. V was pared by 1 base and J by 5 bases, with 10 bases of the junction left unmatched. CDR1 SGHDT and CDR2 YYEEEE come from the germline V gene.

V gene TRBV30 combines with J gene TRBJ1-6, with D possibly matching TRBD1 (6 bases). The CDR3 is 15 residues long. Germline CDR1 GTSNPN, CDR2 SVGIG (reference sequence). V lost 1 base and J lost 5, with 12 bases in between. This CDR3 is CAWSAGGADNSPLHF. CDR3 nucleotide sequence: TGTGCCTGGAGTGCGGGGGGCGCGGATAATTCACCCCTCCACTTT. The whole variable domain, remainder taken from reference TRBV30 and TRBJ1-6, is SQTIHQWPATLVQPVGSPLSLECTVEGTSNPNLYWYRQAAGRGLQLLFYSVGIGQISSEVPQNLSASRPQDRQFILSSKKLLLSDSGFYLCAWSAGGADNSPLHFGNGTRLTVT.

The gene calls are TRBV5-1 and TRBJ2-7, with TRBD2 identical over 8 bases. The CDR3 covers 16 residues. The J segment lost 0 bases and the V segment lost 3 bases, leaving 8 bases of the junction unmatched. CDR1 SGHRS and CDR2 YFSETQ come from the germline V gene. This CDR3 reads CASSSANSGVSYEQYF. DNA for the CDR3: TGCGCCAGCAGCTCGGCAAATAGCGGGGTCTCCTACGAGCAGTACTTC.

This clone showed up just once. This sequence joins TRBV5-1 and TRBJ1-3, with 7 bases matching TRBD1. Germline assignment: CDR1 SGHRS and CDR2 YFSETQ. The V gene end was trimmed by 4 bases and the J gene end by 0 bases; junction bases not matched to a gene: 7. CDR3 length: 16 residues. CDR3 in DNA: TGCGCCAGCAGCCGGGACAGCGAAAACTCTGGAAACACCATATATTTT. This encodes CASSRDSENSGNTIYF.

CDR3 protein: CASSLSARGAGGYTF. CDR3 DNA sequence: TGTGCCAGCAGCTTATCCGCTCGGGGGGCGGGAGGCTACACCTTC. J is TRBJ1-2 and V is TRBV7-9, with D tentatively TRBD1 (6 bases). The CDR3 sequence is 15 residues long. V was cut by 2 bases and J by 8 bases, with 18 bases left in between. Germline CDR1 SEHNR, CDR2 FQNEAQ (reference sequence).

This clone appeared once. The CDR3 loop reads CASSFRGPNSGNTIYF. The DNA for the CDR3 is TGTGCCAGCAGCTTTAGGGGGCCGAACTCTGGAAACACCATATATTTT. This chain links TRBV11-3 with TRBJ1-3; 7 bases align to TRBD1. The germline V gene has CDR1 SGHNT and CDR2 YENEEA. Trimming at V came to 3 bases and at J to 0 bases, leaving 5 bases not matched to a gene. The length of the CDR3 is 16 residues. The full variable domain, with the rest looked up from reference TRBV11-3 and TRBJ1-3, is EAGVVQSPRYKIIEKKQPVAFWCNPISGHNTLYWYLQNLGQGPELLIRYENEEAVDDSQLPKDRFSAERLKGVDSTLKIQPAELGDSAVYLCASSFRGPNSGNTIYFGEGSWLTVV.

This chain links TRBV4-1 with TRBJ2-1; 8 positions match TRBD2. The CDR3 sequence is 16 residues long. J was trimmed by 7 bases and V by 1 base; bases with no gene match: 9. Germline V gives CDR1 MGHRA, CDR2 YSYEKL. The CDR3 DNA reads TGCGCCAGCAGCCAAGGACGGGGGGGGCTCGGAAATGAGCAGTTCTTC. Amino acid sequence: CASSQGRGGLGNEQFF.

This chain joins TRBV7-2 and TRBJ2-5, with TRBD2 matching 8 bases. CDR1 and CDR2 from the germline V gene are SGHTA and FQGNSA. The CDR3 extends over 13 amino acids. V lost 6 bases and J lost 3; bases outside the gene matches: 3. CDR3: CASRFSGEETQYF. The CDR3, as DNA: TGTGCCAGCAGGTTTAGCGGGGAAGAGACCCAGTACTTC.

This sequence joins TRBV9 and TRBJ1-1, with a weak D call TRBD1 (5 bases). Trimming removed 4 bases at V and 0 bases at J, with 10 bases between. This CDR3 is built from 14 residues. The germline CDR1 and CDR2 sequences are SGDLS and YYNGEE. CDR3: CASSIGAVNTEAFF. The CDR3 region has the DNA TGTGCCAGCAGCATAGGGGCAGTGAACACTGAAGCTTTCTTT.

This clone was counted only a few times. The chain combines TRBV6-1 with TRBJ2-1; D perhaps matches TRBD2 (6 bases). Looked up from germline, CDR1 is MNHNS and CDR2 is SASEGT. The CDR3 has 17 residues. V lost 3 bases, J lost 8 bases, and 23 bases lay in between. The DNA of the CDR3 is TGTGCCAGCAGTGACTGGAGGGGAACGGGGATACCCCATGAGCAGTTCTTC. Translating gives CASSDWRGTGIPHEQFF.

The genes are TRBV7-9 and TRBJ1-2; 9 bases align to TRBD1. This CDR3 comprises 16 residues. CDR1 and CDR2 (germline): SEHNR, FQNEAQ (reference sequence). After removal of 7 bases from V and 0 bases from J, the junction contained 9 bases not matched to a gene. The CDR3 spells CASTLGDRATNYGYTF. The CDR3 bases are TGTGCCAGCACCCTGGGGGACAGGGCCACTAACTATGGCTACACCTTC.

The chain combines TRBV13 with TRBJ1-5; perhaps TRBD1 as D (5 bases). Germline-derived CDR1 and CDR2 are PRHDT and FYEKMQ (reference sequence). The ends were cut back, 5 bases at V and 5 bases at J, with 10 bases in the middle. CDR3 length equals 13 residues. The CDR3 DNA reads as TGTGCCAGCAGCCCAGGGCCCCATCAGCCCCAGCATTTT. Translating it yields CASSPGPHQPQHF.

This clone was seen a few times. The chain is built from TRBV5-4 and TRBJ1-1; D is unresolved. V lost 2 bases to trimming and J lost 1 base, with 9 bases between them. Per germline, CDR1 SGHNT and CDR2 YYREEE (reference sequence). There are 14 residues in the CDR3. CDR3: CASSLNTGNTEAFF. The DNA for the CDR3 is TGTGCCAGCAGCTTAAATACTGGGAACACTGAAGCTTTCTTT.

The chain recombines TRBV6-6 with TRBJ2-7; D possibly corresponds to TRBD1 (6 bases). The germline CDR1 and CDR2 sequences are MNHNY and SVGAGI (reference sequence). The CDR3 contains 16 residues. Trimming shortened V by 4 bases and J by 7 bases, and 23 bases separated the two germline ends. As DNA, the CDR3 is TGTGCCAGCAGTTGGAACCGGGACACGGACCCACAAGAGCAGTACTTC. As protein: CASSWNRDTDPQEQYF.

Details on this clone: The sample has other DNA sequences that encode this CDR3 too. CDR3 nucleotides: TGCGCCAGCAGCCTACGGGGGGGAGAGACCCAGTACTTC. It translates to CASSLRGGETQYF. The V call is TRBV5-1, the J call TRBJ2-5; 8 positions match TRBD2. The J segment lost 4 bases and the V segment lost 4 bases, leaving 3 bases of the junction unmatched. This CDR3 is built from 13 residues. Looked up from germline, CDR1 is SGHRS and CDR2 is YFSETQ.

This chain links TRBV11-2 with TRBJ2-7, with 9 bases aligning to TRBD2. The V segment lost 6 bases and the J segment 2 bases; nucleotides outside the gene matches: 5. The germline V gene encodes CDR1 SGHAT and CDR2 FQNNGV. The CDR3 runs 14 residues. DNA of the CDR3: TGTGCCAGCAGGCCGACTAGCGGTACCTACGAGCAGTACTTC. Its protein product is CASRPTSGTYEQYF.

The rearrangement links TRBV7-3 to TRBJ1-2; D remains unclear. V was trimmed by 2 bases and J by 4 bases, leaving 8 bases between them. The CDR3 runs to 13 residues. The germline CDR1 and CDR2 sequences are SGHTA and FQGTGA. The CDR3 DNA is TGTGCCAGCAGCTTAGGGGAGTTCTATGGCTACACCTTC. Residues: CASSLGEFYGYTF.

The chain is built from TRBV2 and TRBJ1-3; D remains unclear. Germline assignment: CDR1 SNHLY and CDR2 FYNNEI. V was pared by 6 bases and J by 0 bases, with 9 bases between. This CDR3 has 14 residues. Written as DNA, the CDR3 is TGTGCCAGCAGGAAACAGAGCTCTGGAAACACCATATATTTT. Amino acids: CASRKQSSGNTIYF.

This chain joins TRBV7-9 and TRBJ2-1; 9 nucleotides agree with TRBD2. This CDR3 comprises 13 residues. Germline assignment: CDR1 SEHNR and CDR2 FQNEAQ (reference sequence). Germline trimming cut 6 bases from V and 9 bases from J; bases unmatched to any gene: 6. CDR3 sequence reads: CASSLAGLGEQFF. The CDR3 DNA reads as TGTGCCAGCAGTCTAGCGGGGCTAGGTGAGCAGTTCTTC.

The chain links TRBV6-5 to TRBJ1-1, with D maybe TRBD1 (5 bases). The V end lost 0 bases, the J end lost 1 base, and 9 bases lay between the germline ends. CDR3 size: 15 residues. The germline CDR1 and CDR2 sequences are MNHEY and SVGAGI. The CDR3 region is CASSYSSTGNTEAFF. The CDR3 DNA reads TGTGCCAGCAGTTACTCTTCTACAGGGAACACTGAAGCTTTCTTT.

The sample holds one count of this clone. This chain connects TRBV6-6 to TRBJ1-6; D may be TRBD1 (6 bases). Trimming left V 4 bases short and J 7 bases short, with 11 bases between. The CDR3 extends over 14 amino acids. Germline CDR1 MNHNY, CDR2 SVGAGI (reference sequence). The CDR3 DNA is TGTGCCAGCAGTTCCACAGGGAACAATTCACCCCTCCACTTT. Translated, it gives CASSSTGNNSPLHF.

The V gene is TRBV5-4, the J gene TRBJ2-7, with TRBD1 identical over 7 bases. V shed 4 bases, J shed 0 bases, and the junction held 4 bases outside the gene matches. The germline V gene encodes CDR1 SGHNT and CDR2 YYREEE (reference sequence). The CDR3 length is 14 residues. The CDR3 DNA reads TGTGCCAGCAGCCCCGGGACAGACTCCTACGAGCAGTACTTC. It yields the protein CASSPGTDSYEQYF.

The gene calls are TRBV4-1 and TRBJ2-7, with D tentatively TRBD1 (6 bases). Trimming stripped 0 bases from V and 3 bases from J, with 12 bases between. Germline-derived CDR1 and CDR2 are MGHRA and YSYEKL. This CDR3 spans 15 amino acids. CDR3 protein: CASSQEQGINYEQYF. CDR3 DNA sequence: TGCGCCAGCAGCCAAGAACAGGGAATAAACTACGAGCAGTACTTC.

This clone came up a few times. The chain uses TRBV2 and TRBJ1-2; 9 bases fit TRBD1. Trimming removed 5 bases from V and 4 bases from J; junction bases left unmatched: 5. The CDR3 spans 14 residues. Germline V gene sequence: CDR1 SNHLY, CDR2 FYNNEI. In DNA, the CDR3 is TGTGCCAGCAGTCGCCCGGGACAGGGCTATGGCTACACCTTC. Translated: CASSRPGQGYGYTF.